This T cell receptor beta chain was sequenced for a study of PD-1 blockade in classical Hodgkin lymphoma. Study overall: Nivolumab 3 mg/kg was given intravenously every 2 weeks.

Study conclusions and caveats: Baseline diversity in complete responders resembled that of newly diagnosed patients.

This CDR3 has 11 residues. V was shortened by 6 bases and J by 3 bases, with 5 bases between the two germline ends. From germline, CDR1 is MNHEY and CDR2 SVGAGI. Repertoires were generated with immunoSEQ multiplex PCR, while TCRdb's copy carries only in-frame clones and drops some. The data contain 150,000 or so clones, approximately 80% of them singletons. Brentuximab vedotin exposure varied among the patients, all of whom had relapsed after autologous stem cell transplantation. On this clone: Its antigen is as yet unknown.

The rearrangement uses TRBV6-5 and TRBJ2-5; D not certain. Source: peripheral blood mononuclear cells (PBMCs), taken before the second cycle of nivolumab. The receptor comes from a human donor with classical Hodgkin lymphoma. The CDR3 nucleotides read TGTGCCAGCAGAAACGAAGAGACCCAGTACTTC. As protein: CASRNEETQYF.